This TCR beta chain was profiled in a study of OX40 agonist ivuxolimab in advanced cancers. A remark on this clone: The antigen is unknown.

Findings and caveats of the study: No determination was made of the antigen specificity of the expanded peripheral T cells. CD8+ T cells showed, on average, more clonal expansion than CD4+ cells.

Drawing of blood for sampling happened at baseline, at cycle 4 day 1, and at cycle 7 day 1. TCRdb's copy holds only in-frame clones and misses some; the assay was immunoSEQ multiplex PCR. The sample lists under 60,000 clones; about 90% were seen once. CDR3 length: 14 amino acids. The V end was cut by 7 bases, the J end by 7 bases, with 17 bases between. CDR1 and CDR2 from the germline V gene are SNHLY and FYNNEI. This TCR derives from an adult with an advanced solid tumor such as melanoma, head and neck, liver or kidney cancer. The rearrangement links TRBV2 to TRBJ1-5; D not certain. Sequences were derived from CD4+ or CD8+ T cells sorted from blood, sampled in a trial of the OX40 agonist ivuxolimab. CDR3 coding DNA: TGTGCCAGCATGGGGAATACACCCGGCCAGCCCCAGCATTTT. Translation: CASMGNTPGQPQHF. The variable domain in full, completed from reference TRBV2 and TRBJ1-5, reads EPEVTQTPSHQVTQMGQEVILRCVPISNHLYFYWYRQILGQKVEFLVSFYNNEISEKSEIFDDQFSVERPDGSNFTLKIRSTKLEDSAMYFCASMGNTPGQPQHFGDGTRLSIL.